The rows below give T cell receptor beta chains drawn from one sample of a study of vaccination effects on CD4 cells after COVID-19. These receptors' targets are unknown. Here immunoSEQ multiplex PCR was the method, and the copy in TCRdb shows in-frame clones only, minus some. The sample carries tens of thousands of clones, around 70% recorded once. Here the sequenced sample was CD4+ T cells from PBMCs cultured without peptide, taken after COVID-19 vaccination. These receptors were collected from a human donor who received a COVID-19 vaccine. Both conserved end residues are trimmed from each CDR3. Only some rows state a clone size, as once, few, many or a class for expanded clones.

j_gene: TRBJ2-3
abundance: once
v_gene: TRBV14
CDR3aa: ASSPFRGGATDTQY

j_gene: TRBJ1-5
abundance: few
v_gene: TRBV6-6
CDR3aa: ASSYSGYSNQPQH

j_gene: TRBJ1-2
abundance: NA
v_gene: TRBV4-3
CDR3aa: ASSQDSSLASGYT

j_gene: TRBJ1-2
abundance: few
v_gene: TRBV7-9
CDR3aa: ASSLVGGYGYT

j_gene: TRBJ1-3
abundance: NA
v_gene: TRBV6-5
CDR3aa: ASRDSSSGNTIY

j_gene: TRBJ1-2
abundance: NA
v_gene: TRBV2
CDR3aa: ASSEVGSNYGYT

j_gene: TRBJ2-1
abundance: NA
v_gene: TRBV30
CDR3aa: AWNPNSGGAYSEF

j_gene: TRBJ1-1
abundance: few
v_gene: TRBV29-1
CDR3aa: SATGRNTEAF

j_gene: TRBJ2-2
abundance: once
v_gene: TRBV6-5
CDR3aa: ASRDRVAGELF

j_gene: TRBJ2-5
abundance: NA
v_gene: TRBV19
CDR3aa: ASSRPDRGQETQY

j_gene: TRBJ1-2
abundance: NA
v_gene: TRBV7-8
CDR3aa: ASSLEGQGVWGYT

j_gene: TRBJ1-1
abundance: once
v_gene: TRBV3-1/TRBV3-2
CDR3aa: ASSSKGGPRTEAF

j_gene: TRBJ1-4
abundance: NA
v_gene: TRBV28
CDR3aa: ASSLAGTEGEKLF

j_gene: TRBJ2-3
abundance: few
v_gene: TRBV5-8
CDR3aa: ASPGRGADTQY

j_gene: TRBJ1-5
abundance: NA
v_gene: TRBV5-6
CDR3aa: ASSLGPSLSQH

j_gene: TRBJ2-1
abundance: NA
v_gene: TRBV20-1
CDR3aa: SAKGTGQF

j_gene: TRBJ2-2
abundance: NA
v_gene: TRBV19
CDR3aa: ASSRTVTQNTGELF

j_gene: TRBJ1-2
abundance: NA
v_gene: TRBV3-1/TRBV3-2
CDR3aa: ASSQGNYGYT

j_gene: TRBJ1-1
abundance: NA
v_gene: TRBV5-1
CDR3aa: ASRRTGGEAF

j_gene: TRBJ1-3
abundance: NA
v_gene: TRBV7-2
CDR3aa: ASSPDRWVAGNTIY

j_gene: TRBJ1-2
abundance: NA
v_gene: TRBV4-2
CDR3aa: ASSGDRGLYGYT

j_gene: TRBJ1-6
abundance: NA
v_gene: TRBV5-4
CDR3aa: ASSSPNSPLH

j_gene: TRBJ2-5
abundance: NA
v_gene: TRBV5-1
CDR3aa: ASSLVDGGGETQY

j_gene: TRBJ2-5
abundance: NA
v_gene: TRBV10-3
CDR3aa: AISEFQETQY

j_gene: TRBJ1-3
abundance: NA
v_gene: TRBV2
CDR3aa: ASKADSGNTIY

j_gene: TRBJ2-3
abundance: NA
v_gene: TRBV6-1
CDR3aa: ASSVGLAASTDTQY

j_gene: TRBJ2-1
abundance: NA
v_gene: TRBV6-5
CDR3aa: ASPGGGIRHEQF

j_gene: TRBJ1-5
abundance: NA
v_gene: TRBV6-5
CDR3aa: ASSYDPNQPQH

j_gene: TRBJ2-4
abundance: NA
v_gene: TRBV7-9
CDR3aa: ASSLDRVVNIQY

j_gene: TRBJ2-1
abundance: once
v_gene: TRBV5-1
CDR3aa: ASSAGLPILFAEQF

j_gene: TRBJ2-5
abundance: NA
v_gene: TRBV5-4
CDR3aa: ASTLAGGRQETQY

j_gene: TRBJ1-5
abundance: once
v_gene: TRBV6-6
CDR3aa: ASSLINSVQPQH

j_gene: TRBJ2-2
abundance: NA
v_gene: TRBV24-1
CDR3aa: ATSDRAQKNTGELF

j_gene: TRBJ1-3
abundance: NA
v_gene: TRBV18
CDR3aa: ASSPSSGGSGNTIY

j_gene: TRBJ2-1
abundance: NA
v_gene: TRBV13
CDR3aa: ASSPNPARSGYNEQF

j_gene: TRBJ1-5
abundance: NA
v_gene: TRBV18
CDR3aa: ASSRDRDQPQH

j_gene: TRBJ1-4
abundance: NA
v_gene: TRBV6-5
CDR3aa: ASRFTFATNEKLF

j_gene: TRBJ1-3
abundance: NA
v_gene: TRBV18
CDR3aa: ASSPLLGGRTSGNTIY

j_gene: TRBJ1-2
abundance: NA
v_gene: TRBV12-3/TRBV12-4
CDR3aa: ASHDREGYGYT

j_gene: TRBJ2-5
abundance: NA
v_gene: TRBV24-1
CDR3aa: ATRGQGSETQY

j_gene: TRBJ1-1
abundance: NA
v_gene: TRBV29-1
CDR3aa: SVETLMNEAF

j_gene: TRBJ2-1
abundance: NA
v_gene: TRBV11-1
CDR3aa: ASSYQAGLTYNEQF

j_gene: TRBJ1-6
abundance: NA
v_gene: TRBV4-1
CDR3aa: ASSQDANNNSPLH

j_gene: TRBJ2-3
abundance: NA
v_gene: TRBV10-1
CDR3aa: ASSENLGDTQY

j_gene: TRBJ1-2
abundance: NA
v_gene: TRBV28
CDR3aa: ASSLPGFYGYT

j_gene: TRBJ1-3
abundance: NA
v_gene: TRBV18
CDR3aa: ASSLTGSGNTIY

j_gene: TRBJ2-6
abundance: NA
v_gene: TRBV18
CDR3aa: ASSPSDRAGANVLT

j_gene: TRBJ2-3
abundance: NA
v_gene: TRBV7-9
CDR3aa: ASSSYVPGAADTQY

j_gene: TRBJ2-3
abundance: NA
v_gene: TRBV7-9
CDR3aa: ASSSTGDTQY

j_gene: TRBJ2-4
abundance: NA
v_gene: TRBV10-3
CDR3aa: AISESLGGGAADIQY

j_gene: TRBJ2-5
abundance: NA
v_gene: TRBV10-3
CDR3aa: AIGEPGSKETQY

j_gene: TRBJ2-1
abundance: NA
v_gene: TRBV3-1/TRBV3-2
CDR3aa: ASSQRADPQF

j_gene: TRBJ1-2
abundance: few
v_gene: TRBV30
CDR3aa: AWSRGRNYGYT

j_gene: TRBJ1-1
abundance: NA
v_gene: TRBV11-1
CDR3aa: ASSFSYLAGDTEAF

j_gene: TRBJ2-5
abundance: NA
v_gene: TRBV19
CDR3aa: ASSSPSAVGNLETQY